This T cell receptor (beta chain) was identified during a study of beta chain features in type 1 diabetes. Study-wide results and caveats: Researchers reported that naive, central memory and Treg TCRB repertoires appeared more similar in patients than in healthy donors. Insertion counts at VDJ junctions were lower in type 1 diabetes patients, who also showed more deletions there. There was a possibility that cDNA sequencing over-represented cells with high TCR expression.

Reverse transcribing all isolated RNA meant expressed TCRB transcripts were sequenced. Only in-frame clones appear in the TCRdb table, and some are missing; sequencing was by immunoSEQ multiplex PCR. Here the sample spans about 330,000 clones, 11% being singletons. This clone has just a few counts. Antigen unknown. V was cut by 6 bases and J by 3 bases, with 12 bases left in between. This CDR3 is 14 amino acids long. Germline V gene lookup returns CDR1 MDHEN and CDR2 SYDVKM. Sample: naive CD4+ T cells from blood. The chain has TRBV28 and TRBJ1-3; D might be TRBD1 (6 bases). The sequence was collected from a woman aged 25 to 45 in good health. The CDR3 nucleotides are TGTGCCAGCAGACTTGGACAGTTTGGAAACACCATATATTTT. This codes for CASRLGQFGNTIYF. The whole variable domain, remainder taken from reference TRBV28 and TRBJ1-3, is DVKVTQSSRYLVKRTGEKVFLECVQDMDHENMFWYRQDPGLGLRLIYFSYDVKMKEKGDIPEGYSVSREKKERFSLILESASTNQTSMYLCASRLGQFGNTIYFGEGSWLTVV.